This T cell receptor beta chain was captured in a study of blood T cell repertoires in COVID-19. Sequencing was performed with immunoSEQ multiplex PCR; in TCRdb, only in-frame clones are kept and a portion is missing. Here the sample spans 150,000 to 200,000 clones, approximately 80% being singletons. CDR3 size: 18 residues. Per the germline V gene, CDR1 is MNHNS and CDR2 is SASEGT. J gave up 3 bases and V 3 bases, and 17 bases lay outside the gene matches. The TCR sequence derives from a woman of 80 years or more with acute or convalescent COVID-19. Sequencing was performed on peripheral blood. The rearrangement uses TRBV6-1 and TRBJ2-7; 7 positions agree with TRBD1. CDR3 nucleotide sequence: TGTGCCAGCAGTGACCAGGTCGCCCACGGGACAGCCTTCTACGAGCAGTACTTC. This codes for CASSDQVAHGTAFYEQYF.